This section outlines one T cell receptor (beta chain) sequence together with its context. Its antigen is currently unknown. The sample belongs to a study of T-cell memory formation after mild COVID-19. Overall study: Across donors, TCR clusters were largely donor specific. Notes on the study in general: Those CD4+ clones that contracted were mainly in CM and EM (CD8+ ones in EMRA). Whereas later expanders leaned CD4+, clones contracting day 15 to 85 showed a balanced CD4/CD8 makeup.

The trim removed 5 bases at V and 2 bases at J, leaving 9 bases unmatched. The CDR3 has 17 residues. Germline V gene lookup returns CDR1 LGHNA and CDR2 YNFKEQ. With constant-segment primers, 5'RACE yielded cDNA libraries of TCR alpha and TCR beta that carried sample barcodes and UMIs. TCRdb passed the 5' RACE reads through MiXCR, listing each CDR3 protein once. The sample consists of roughly 370,000 distinct CDR3 sequences, 15% to 20% of them appearing once. The V and J genes are TRBV4-2 and TRBJ2-3, with 11 bases that match TRBD2. The clonotype comes from a young man who had mild COVID-19 (a few samples of this study predate the infection). Cell type and time point are not known. Sequencing input: PBMCs or a T cell subset sorted from them (not recorded which). The CDR3 reads CASSGGPGLAVTDTQYF. CDR3 in DNA: TGTGCCAGCAGCGGGGGGCCGGGACTAGCGGTCACAGATACGCAGTATTTT.